The TCR beta chain under discussion was sequenced for a study of T-cell memory formation after mild COVID-19. TCRdb re-called the 5' RACE reads with MiXCR, one entry per CDR3 protein. The repertoire holds around 90,000 distinct CDR3 sequences, with about 15% as singletons. Trimming pared 1 base from V and 1 base from J, leaving 8 bases between. The CDR3 contains 15 residues. Germline assignment: CDR1 SEHNR and CDR2 FQNEAQ (reference sequence). This clonotype came up a few times. V and J are TRBV7-9 and TRBJ2-1; a weak D match, TRBD1 (6 bases). The source of this sequence is a man between 18 and 35 years old who had mild COVID-19 (a few samples of this study predate the infection). Cell type and time point are not known. Sequenced: PBMCs or a T cell subset sorted from them (not recorded which). The CDR3 region is CASSLETGSYNEQFF. The CDR3 DNA follows: TGTGCCAGCAGCTTAGAAACAGGGTCCTACAATGAGCAGTTCTTC.